What follows are 6 T cell receptor beta chains derived from one specimen sequenced in a study of blood T cell repertoires in COVID-19. Profiled with immunoSEQ multiplex PCR; TCRdb holds only in-frame clones, not every one. The repertoire holds roughly 81,000 clones, roughly four fifths seen once, with about 10% in the top ten. Sequenced input: peripheral blood. These receptors all stem from a man aged 55 to 70 with acute or convalescent COVID-19.

V usage is TRBV24-1 and J usage is TRBJ2-3; 7 nucleotides align to TRBD1. The trim removed 5 bases at V and 3 bases at J, leaving 10 bases unmatched. The CDR3 extends over 16 amino acids. The germline gives CDR1 KGHDR, CDR2 SFDVKD. CDR3 DNA: TGTGCCACCAGTGGGGCGGAGACAGGGTTTACAGATACGCAGTATTTT. This sequence encodes CATSGAETGFTDTQYF.

The chain combines TRBV10-3 with TRBJ2-3; weak D call: TRBD2 (6 bases). CDR1 ENHRY and CDR2 SYGVKD come from the germline V gene. The CDR3 spans 13 residues. V lost 4 bases to trimming and J lost 5 bases, with 10 bases between them. The CDR3 reads CAISGLAVDTQYF. The CDR3 DNA reads as TGTGCCATCAGTGGGTTAGCGGTAGATACGCAGTATTTT.

This chain links TRBV6-5 with TRBJ1-2, with 11 positions matching TRBD1. J gave up 4 bases and V 6 bases, and 4 bases lay outside the gene matches. The CDR3 covers 14 residues. Germline assignment: CDR1 MNHEY and CDR2 SVGAGI. The CDR3: CASRPGQGVYGYTF. The CDR3 DNA sequence: TGTGCCAGCAGACCGGGACAGGGGGTCTATGGCTACACCTTC.

The chain links TRBV7-2 to TRBJ2-2, with 8 bases matching TRBD1. CDR3 length: 15 residues. The ends lost 5 bases at V and 6 bases at J; junction bases unmatched: 8. Germline CDR1 is SGHTA and CDR2 is FQGNSA. CDR3: CASSPPGQVSGELFF. CDR3 DNA: TGTGCCAGCAGCCCGCCGGGACAGGTATCCGGGGAGCTGTTTTTT. Based on the CDR3 plus reference TRBV7-2 and TRBJ2-2, the full variable domain is GAGVSQSPSNKVTEKGKDVELRCDPISGHTALYWYRQSLGQGLEFLIYFQGNSAPDKSGLPSDRFSAERTGGSVSTLTIQRTQQEDSAVYLCASSPPGQVSGELFFGEGSRLTVL.

This clone has only a few counts. The J gene is TRBJ2-1, the V gene TRBV7-8; tentative D call: TRBD1 (6 bases). The CDR3 runs 20 residues. The germline V gene has CDR1 SGHVS and CDR2 FQNEAQ. V was pared by 5 bases and J by 8 bases, with 34 bases between. CDR3 in DNA: TGTGCCAGCAGCCCATCGCGACAGGTTCGCATACCACCAGCCCCTCATGAGCAGTTCTTC. Protein: CASSPSRQVRIPPAPHEQFF.

The chain joins TRBV11-2 to TRBJ2-2, with D possibly being TRBD1 (5 bases). Per germline, CDR1 SGHAT and CDR2 FQNNGV. Trimming removed 5 bases from V and 6 bases from J, with 13 bases in between. CDR3 length equals 14 residues. CDR3 protein: CASSIQDFAGELFF. CDR3 coding DNA: TGTGCCAGCAGCATACAGGATTTTGCCGGGGAGCTGTTTTTT.